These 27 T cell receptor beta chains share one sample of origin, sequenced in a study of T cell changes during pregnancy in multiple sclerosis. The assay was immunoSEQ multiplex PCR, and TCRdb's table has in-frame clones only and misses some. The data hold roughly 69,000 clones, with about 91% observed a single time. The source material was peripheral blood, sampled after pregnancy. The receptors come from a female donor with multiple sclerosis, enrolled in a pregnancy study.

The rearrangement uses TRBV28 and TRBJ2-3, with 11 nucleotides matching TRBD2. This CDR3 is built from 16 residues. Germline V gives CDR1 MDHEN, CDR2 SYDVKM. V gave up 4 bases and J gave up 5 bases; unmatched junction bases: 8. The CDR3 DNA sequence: TGTGCCAGCAGTTCCTATCTAGCGGGAGGTGGAGATACGCAGTATTTT. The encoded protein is CASSSYLAGGGDTQYF.

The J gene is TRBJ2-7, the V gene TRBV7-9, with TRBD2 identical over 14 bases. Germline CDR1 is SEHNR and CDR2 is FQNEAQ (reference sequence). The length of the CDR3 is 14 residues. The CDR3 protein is CATGTSGRVYEQYF. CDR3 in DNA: TGTGCTACCGGGACTAGCGGGAGAGTCTACGAGCAGTACTTC.

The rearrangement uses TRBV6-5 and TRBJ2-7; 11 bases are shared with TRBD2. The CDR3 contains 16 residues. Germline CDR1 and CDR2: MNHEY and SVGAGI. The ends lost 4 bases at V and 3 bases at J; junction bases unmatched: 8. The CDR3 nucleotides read TGTGCCAGCAGTTCTGGGGTGGGGACTAGCGGCTACGAGCAGTACTTC. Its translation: CASSSGVGTSGYEQYF.

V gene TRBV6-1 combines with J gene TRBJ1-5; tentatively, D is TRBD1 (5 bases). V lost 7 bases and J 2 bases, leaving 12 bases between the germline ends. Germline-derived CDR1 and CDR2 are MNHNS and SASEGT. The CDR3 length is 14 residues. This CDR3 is CASIDTGGNQPQHF. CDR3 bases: TGTGCCAGCATTGATACGGGGGGCAATCAGCCCCAGCATTTT.

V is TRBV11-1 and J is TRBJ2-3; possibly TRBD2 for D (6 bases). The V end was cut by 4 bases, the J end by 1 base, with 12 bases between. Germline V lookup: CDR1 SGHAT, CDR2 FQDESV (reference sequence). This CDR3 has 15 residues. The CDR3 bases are TGTGCCAGCAGCTCCCACGGGGGTGGCACAGATACGCAGTATTTT. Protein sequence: CASSSHGGGTDTQYF. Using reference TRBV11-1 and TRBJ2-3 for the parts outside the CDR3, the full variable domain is EAEVAQSPRYKITEKSQAVAFWCDPISGHATLYWYRQILGQGPELLVQFQDESVVDDSQLPKDRFSAERLKGVDSTLKIQPAELGDSAMYLCASSSHGGGTDTQYFGPGTRLTVL.

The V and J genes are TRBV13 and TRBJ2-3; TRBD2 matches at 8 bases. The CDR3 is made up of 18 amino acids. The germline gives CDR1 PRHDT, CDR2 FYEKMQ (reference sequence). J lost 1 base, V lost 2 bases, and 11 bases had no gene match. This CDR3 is CASSLSTSGRPGTDTQYF. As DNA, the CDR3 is TGTGCCAGCAGCTTAAGTACTAGCGGAAGACCGGGCACAGATACGCAGTATTTT.

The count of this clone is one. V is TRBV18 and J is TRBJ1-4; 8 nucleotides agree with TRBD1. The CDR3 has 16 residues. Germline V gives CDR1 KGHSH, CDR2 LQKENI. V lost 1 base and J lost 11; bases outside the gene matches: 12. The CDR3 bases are TGTGCCAGCTCACCACTCCCCCGGACAGGGCAGGGGAAACTGTTTTTT. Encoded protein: CASSPLPRTGQGKLFF.

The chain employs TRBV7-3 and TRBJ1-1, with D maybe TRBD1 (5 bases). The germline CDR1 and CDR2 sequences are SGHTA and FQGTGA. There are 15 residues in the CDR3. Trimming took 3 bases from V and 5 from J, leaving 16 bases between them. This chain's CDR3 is CASSFAGHALTEAFF. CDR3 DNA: TGTGCCAGCAGCTTTGCGGGGCACGCCTTAACTGAAGCTTTCTTT.

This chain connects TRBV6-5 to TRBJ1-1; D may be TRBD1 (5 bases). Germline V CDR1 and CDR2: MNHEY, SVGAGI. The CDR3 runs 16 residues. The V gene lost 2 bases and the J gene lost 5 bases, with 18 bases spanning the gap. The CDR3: CASSYQQGLLGTEAFF. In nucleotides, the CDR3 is TGTGCCAGCAGTTACCAGCAGGGACTCCTGGGGACTGAAGCTTTCTTT.

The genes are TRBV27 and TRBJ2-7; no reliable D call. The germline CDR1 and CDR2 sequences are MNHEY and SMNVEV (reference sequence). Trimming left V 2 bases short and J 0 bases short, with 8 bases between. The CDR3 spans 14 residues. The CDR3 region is CASSLTSSSYEQYF. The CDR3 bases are TGTGCCAGCAGTTTAACCAGTTCCTCCTACGAGCAGTACTTC.

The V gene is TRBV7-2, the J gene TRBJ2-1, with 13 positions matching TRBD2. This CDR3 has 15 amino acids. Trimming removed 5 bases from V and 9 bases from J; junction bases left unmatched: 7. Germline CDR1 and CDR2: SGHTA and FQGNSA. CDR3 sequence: CASSHGGLAGTEQFF. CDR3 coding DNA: TGTGCCAGCAGCCATGGGGGACTAGCGGGAACTGAGCAGTTCTTC.

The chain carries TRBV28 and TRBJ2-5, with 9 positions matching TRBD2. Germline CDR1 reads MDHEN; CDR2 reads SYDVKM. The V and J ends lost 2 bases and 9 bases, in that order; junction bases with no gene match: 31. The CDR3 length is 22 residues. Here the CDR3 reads CASSLPGGFVENRPEGLAAQYF. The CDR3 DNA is TGTGCCAGCAGTTTACCCGGCGGTTTTGTCGAGAACCGACCCGAGGGACTAGCAGCCCAGTACTTC. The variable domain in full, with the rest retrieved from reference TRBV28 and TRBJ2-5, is DVKVTQSSRYLVKRTGEKVFLECVQDMDHENMFWYRQDPGLGLRLIYFSYDVKMKEKGDIPEGYSVSREKKERFSLILESASTNQTSMYLCASSLPGGFVENRPEGLAAQYFGPGTRLLVL.

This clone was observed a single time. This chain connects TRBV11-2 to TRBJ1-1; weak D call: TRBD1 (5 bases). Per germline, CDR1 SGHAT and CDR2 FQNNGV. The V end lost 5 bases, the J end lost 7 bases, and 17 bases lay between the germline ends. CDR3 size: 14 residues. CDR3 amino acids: CASSRTPGPGEAFF. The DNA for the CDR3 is TGTGCCAGCAGCCGAACCCCAGGGCCTGGTGAAGCTTTCTTT.

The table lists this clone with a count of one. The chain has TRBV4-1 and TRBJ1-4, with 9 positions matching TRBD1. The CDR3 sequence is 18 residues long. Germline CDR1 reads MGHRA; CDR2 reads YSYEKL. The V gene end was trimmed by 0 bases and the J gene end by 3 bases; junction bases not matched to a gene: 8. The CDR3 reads CASSQDMGQGWSNEKLFF. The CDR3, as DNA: TGCGCCAGCAGCCAAGATATGGGACAGGGATGGTCTAATGAAAAACTGTTTTTT.

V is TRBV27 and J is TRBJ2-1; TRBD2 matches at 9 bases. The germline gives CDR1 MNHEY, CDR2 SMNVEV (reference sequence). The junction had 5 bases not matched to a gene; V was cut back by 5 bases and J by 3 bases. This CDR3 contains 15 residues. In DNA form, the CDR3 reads TGTGCCAGCAGTCGTCTAGCGGGAAGCTACAATGAGCAGTTCTTC. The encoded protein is CASSRLAGSYNEQFF.

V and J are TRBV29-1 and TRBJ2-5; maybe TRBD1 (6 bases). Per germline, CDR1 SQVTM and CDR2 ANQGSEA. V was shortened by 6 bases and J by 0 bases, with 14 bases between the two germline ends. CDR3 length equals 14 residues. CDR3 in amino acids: CSVERGRDQETQYF. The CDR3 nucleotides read TGCAGCGTAGAAAGGGGGAGAGACCAAGAGACCCAGTACTTC.

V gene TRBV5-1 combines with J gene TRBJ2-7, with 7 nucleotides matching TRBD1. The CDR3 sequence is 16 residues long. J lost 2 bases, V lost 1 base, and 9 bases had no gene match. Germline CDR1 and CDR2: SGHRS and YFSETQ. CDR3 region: CASSLTSQGPTYEQYF. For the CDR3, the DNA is TGCGCCAGCAGCTTGACCTCACAGGGGCCAACCTACGAGCAGTACTTC. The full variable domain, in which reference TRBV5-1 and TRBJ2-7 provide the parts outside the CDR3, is KAGVTQTPRYLIKTRGQQVTLSCSPISGHRSVSWYQQTPGQGLQFLFEYFSETQRNKGNFPGRFSGRQFSNSRSEMNVSTLELGDSALYLCASSLTSQGPTYEQYFGPGTRLTVT.

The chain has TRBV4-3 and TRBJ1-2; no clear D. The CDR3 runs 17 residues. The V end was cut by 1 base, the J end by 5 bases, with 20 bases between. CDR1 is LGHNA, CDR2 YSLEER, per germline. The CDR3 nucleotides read TGCGCCAGCAGCCAAGCCTCTTTAATGCGAGATACGTATGGCTACACCTTC. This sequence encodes CASSQASLMRDTYGYTF.

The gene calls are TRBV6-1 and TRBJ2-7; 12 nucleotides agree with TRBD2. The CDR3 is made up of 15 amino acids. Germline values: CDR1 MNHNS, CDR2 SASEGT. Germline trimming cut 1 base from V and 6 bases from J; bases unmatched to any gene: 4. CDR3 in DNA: TGTGCCAGCAGTGAAGGACTAGCGGGAGTGGTCGAGCAGTACTTC. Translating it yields CASSEGLAGVVEQYF.

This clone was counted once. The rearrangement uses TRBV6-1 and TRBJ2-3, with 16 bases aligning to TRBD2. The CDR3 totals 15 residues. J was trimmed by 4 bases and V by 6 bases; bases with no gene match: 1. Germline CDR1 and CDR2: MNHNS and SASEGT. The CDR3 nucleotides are TGTGCCAGCAGGGGACTAGCGGGAGGGCCAGATACGCAGTATTTT. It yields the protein CASRGLAGGPDTQYF.

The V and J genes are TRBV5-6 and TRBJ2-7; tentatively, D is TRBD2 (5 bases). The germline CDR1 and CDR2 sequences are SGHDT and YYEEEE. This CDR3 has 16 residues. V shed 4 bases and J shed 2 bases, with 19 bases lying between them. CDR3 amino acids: CASSPAGGPSTYEQYF. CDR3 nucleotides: TGTGCCAGCAGCCCGGCGGGCGGACCGTCCACCTACGAGCAGTACTTC.

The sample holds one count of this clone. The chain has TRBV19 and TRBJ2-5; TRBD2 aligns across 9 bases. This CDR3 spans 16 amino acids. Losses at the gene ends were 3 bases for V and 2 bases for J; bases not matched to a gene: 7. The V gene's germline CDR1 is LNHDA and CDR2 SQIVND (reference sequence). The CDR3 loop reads CASSILATSGQETQYF. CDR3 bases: TGTGCCAGTAGTATCCTAGCGACTAGCGGACAAGAGACCCAGTACTTC.

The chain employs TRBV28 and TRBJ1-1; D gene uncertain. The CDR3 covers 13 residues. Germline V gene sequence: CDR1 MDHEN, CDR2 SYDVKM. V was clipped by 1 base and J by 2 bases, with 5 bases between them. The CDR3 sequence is CASSLSPNTEAFF. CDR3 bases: TGTGCCAGCAGTTTATCCCCTAACACTGAAGCTTTCTTT.

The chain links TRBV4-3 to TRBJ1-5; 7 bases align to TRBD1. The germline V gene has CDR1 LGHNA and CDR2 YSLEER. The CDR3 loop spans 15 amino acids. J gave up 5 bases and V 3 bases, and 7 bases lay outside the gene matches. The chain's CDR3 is CASSQSDRRDQPQHF. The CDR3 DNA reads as TGCGCCAGCAGCCAGTCGGACAGGAGGGATCAGCCCCAGCATTTT.

The CDR3 coding sequence is TGTGCCAGCAGCGTAGCAGGACTACCCGCCTACGAGCAGTACTTC. Protein sequence: CASSVAGLPAYEQYF. V is TRBV9 and J is TRBJ2-7; D is possibly TRBD2 (6 bases). The germline CDR1 and CDR2 sequences are SGDLS and YYNGEE. The germline V and J ends were trimmed by 0 bases and 2 bases, with 12 bases remaining between them. This CDR3 is 15 amino acids long.

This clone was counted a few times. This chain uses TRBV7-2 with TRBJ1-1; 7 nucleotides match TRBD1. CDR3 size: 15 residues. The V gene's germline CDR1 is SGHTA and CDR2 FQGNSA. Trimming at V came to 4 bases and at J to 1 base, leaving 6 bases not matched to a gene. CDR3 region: CASSSPGQRNTEAFF. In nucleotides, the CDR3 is TGTGCCAGCAGCTCTCCGGGACAGAGGAACACTGAAGCTTTCTTT.

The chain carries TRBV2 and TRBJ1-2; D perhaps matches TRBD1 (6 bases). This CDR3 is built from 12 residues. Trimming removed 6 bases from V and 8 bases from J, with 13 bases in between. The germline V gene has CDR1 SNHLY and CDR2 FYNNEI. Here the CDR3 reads CASSAGVEGYTF. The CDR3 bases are TGTGCCAGCAGCGCAGGGGTTGAGGGCTACACCTTC.